This note documents a single TCR beta chain sequence. This CDR3 spans 14 amino acids. The V gene lost 5 bases and the J gene lost 0 bases, with 11 bases spanning the gap. The germline V gene encodes CDR1 SGHTA and CDR2 FQGNSA. The data were obtained in a study of CD8 T cells in Susac syndrome. Random hexamers primed reverse transcription of about 0.45 to 1 ug RNA. A single record per CDR3 protein comes from TCRdb applying MiXCR to the immunoSEQ multiplex PCR reads. The profile shows over 100,000 distinct CDR3 sequences, roughly 92% of them singletons. The receptor was isolated from a human donor in good health. Sequenced input: CD8+ T cells from PBMCs. V and J are TRBV7-2 and TRBJ2-7; TRBD2 is a possible D gene (5 bases). CDR3 sequence reads: CASSRERFSYEQYF. DNA of the CDR3: TGTGCCAGCAGCAGGGAGAGGTTCTCCTACGAGCAGTACTTC.